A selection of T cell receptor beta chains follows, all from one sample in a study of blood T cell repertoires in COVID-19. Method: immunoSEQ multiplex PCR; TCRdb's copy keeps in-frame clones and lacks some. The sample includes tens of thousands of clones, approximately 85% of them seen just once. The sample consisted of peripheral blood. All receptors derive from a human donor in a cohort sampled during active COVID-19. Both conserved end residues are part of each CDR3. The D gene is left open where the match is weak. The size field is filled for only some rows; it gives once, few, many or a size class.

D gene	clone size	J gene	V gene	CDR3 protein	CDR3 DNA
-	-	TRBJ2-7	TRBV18	CASSPPTAPYEQYF	TGTGCCAGCTCACCACCAACAGCCCCCTACGAGCAGTACTTC
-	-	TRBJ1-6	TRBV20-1	CSASDGYSPLHF	TGCAGTGCTAGTGACGGGTATTCACCCCTCCACTTT
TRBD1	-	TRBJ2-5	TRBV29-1	CSVHGQGQETQYF	TGCAGCGTACATGGACAGGGCCAAGAGACCCAGTACTTC
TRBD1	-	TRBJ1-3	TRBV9	CASSAKTGGGSGNTIYF	TGTGCCAGCAGCGCTAAGACAGGGGGAGGCTCTGGAAACACCATATATTTT
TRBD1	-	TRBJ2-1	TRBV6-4	CASSVTGESNEQFF	TGTGCCAGCAGTGTGACAGGGGAGAGCAATGAGCAGTTCTTC
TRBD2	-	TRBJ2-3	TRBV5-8	CASRILAGQGTDTQYF	TGTGCCAGCAGAATTTTAGCGGGACAAGGCACAGATACGCAGTATTTT
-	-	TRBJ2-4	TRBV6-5	CASREKNIQYF	TGTGCCAGCAGGGAGAAAAACATTCAGTACTTC
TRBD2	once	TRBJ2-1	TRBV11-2	CASSLPPGLAGGEQFF	TGTGCCAGCAGCCTCCCCCCGGGACTAGCAGGGGGTGAGCAGTTCTTC
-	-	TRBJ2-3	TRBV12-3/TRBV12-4	CASSYTDTQYF	TGTGCCAGCAGCTACACAGATACGCAGTATTTT
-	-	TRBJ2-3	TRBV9	CASSVEGTPYTDTQYF	TGTGCCAGCAGCGTGGAGGGGACCCCCTACACAGATACGCAGTATTTT
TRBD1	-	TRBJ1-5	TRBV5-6	CASSYWTGRNNQPQHF	TGTGCCAGCAGCTACTGGACAGGGAGGAACAATCAGCCCCAGCATTTT
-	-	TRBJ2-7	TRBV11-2	CASSLVGFLGDEQYF	TGTGCCAGCAGCTTAGTGGGGTTTTTAGGGGACGAGCAGTACTTC
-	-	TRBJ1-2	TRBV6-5	CASTSTDYGYTF	TGTGCCAGCACATCAACAGATTATGGCTACACCTTC
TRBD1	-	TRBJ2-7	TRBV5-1	CASSSGQTYEQYF	TGCGCCAGCAGCTCGGGACAGACCTACGAGCAGTACTTC
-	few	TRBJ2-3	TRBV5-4	CASSLVGRGQYF	TGTGCCAGCAGCTTGGTGGGCAGGGGGCAGTATTTT
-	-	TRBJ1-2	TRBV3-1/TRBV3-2	CASSRGGARGYGYTF	TGTGCCAGCAGCCGCGGCGGAGCAAGGGGCTATGGCTACACCTTC
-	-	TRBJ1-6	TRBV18	CASSPRETYNSPLHF	TGTGCCAGCTCACCACGAGAAACCTATAATTCACCCCTCCACTTT
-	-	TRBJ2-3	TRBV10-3	CAIEAGTARGTDTQYF	TGTGCCATCGAGGCGGGGACAGCCAGAGGGACAGATACGCAGTATTTT
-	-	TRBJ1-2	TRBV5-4	CASSSGHWMGGYTF	TGTGCCAGCAGCTCGGGACACTGGATGGGTGGCTACACCTTC
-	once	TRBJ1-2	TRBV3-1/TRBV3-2	CASSRPTDGYTF	TGTGCCAGCAGCCGCCCGACAGATGGCTACACCTTC
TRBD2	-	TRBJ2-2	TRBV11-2	CASSYTLASGELFF	TGTGCCAGCAGCTATACACTAGCGTCCGGGGAGCTGTTTTTT
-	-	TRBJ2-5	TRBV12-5	CASGLGAIETQYF	TGTGCTAGTGGTTTGGGCGCGATAGAGACCCAGTACTTC